What follows are 30 T cell receptor beta chains derived from one specimen sequenced in a study of Ad26.COV2.S vaccination and SARS-CoV-2 variants. TCRdb's table, derived via immunoSEQ multiplex PCR, lists solely in-frame clones and lacks some. Of about 390,000 clones listed, approximately 86% are singletons. Treatment of the sample: some 20 received Ad26.COV2.S at low or high dose, single or two shots; 5 received placebo; per-sample allocation not given. After the first vaccine or placebo injection, samples were drawn on day 63. Material: peripheral blood, obtained in a trial of Ad26.COV2.S vaccine versus placebo. The receptor set was obtained from a person aged 18 to 59 who received the Ad26.COV2.S COVID-19 vaccine or a placebo.

The chain employs TRBV6-5 and TRBJ2-1; TRBD2 matches at 11 bases. Germline V lookup: CDR1 MNHEY, CDR2 SVGAGI. The CDR3 length is 15 residues. V shed 6 bases and J 6 bases; nucleotides not matched to a gene: 7. The CDR3 reads CASRTGTSGVNEQFF. In nucleotides, the CDR3 is TGTGCCAGCAGGACCGGGACTAGCGGAGTCAATGAGCAGTTCTTC.

The CDR3 sequence is CASYRVGYTF. The DNA for the CDR3 is TGTGCCTCCTACAGGGTCGGCTACACCTTC. This chain joins TRBV30 and TRBJ1-2, with a weak D call TRBD1 (6 bases). With 7 bases removed from V and 8 bases from J, the gap between germline ends came to 11 bases. The CDR3 loop spans 10 amino acids. Germline CDR1 is GTSNPN and CDR2 is SVGIG (reference sequence). Using reference TRBV30 and TRBJ1-2 for the parts outside the CDR3, the full variable domain is SQTIHQWPATLVQPVGSPLSLECTVEGTSNPNLYWYRQAAGRGLQLLFYSVGIGQISSEVPQNLSASRPQDRQFILSSKKLLLSDSGFYLCASYRVGYTFGSGTRLTVV.

This sequence joins TRBV5-4 and TRBJ2-1; D ambiguous. Germline V gene lookup returns CDR1 SGHNT and CDR2 YYREEE (reference sequence). The CDR3 runs 11 residues. V lost 5 bases, J lost 8 bases, and 8 bases lay in between. CDR3 in amino acids: CASSMSDEQFF. In nucleotides, the CDR3 is TGTGCCAGCAGTATGTCGGATGAGCAGTTCTTC.

The rearrangement joins TRBV7-9 to TRBJ1-4, with a weak D call TRBD1 (5 bases). Germline CDR1 is SEHNR and CDR2 is FQNEAQ (reference sequence). V was pared by 2 bases and J by 2 bases, with 9 bases between. CDR3 length: 15 amino acids. Written as DNA, the CDR3 is TGTGCCAGCAGCTTATCGGAGGGGACTAATGAAAAACTGTTTTTT. It specifies CASSLSEGTNEKLFF.

The chain couples TRBV6-5 to TRBJ1-4, with 7 bases aligning to TRBD1. The germline CDR1 and CDR2 sequences are MNHEY and SVGAGI. The V segment lost 6 bases and the J segment 7 bases; nucleotides outside the gene matches: 8. This CDR3 region has 14 residues. CDR3 protein: CASRPGTESEKLFF. The CDR3 nucleotides read TGTGCCAGCAGGCCCGGGACAGAAAGTGAAAAACTGTTTTTT.

This clone was seen just once. This chain links TRBV6-5 with TRBJ1-2, with TRBD1 matching 7 bases. Per the germline V gene, CDR1 is MNHEY and CDR2 is SVGAGI. With 6 bases clipped from V and 5 bases from J, the junction kept 6 bases outside the gene matches. The CDR3 length is 13 residues. CDR3: CASSLGQLYGYTF. In DNA form, the CDR3 reads TGTGCCAGCAGCCTGGGACAGCTGTATGGCTACACCTTC.

This chain links TRBV3-1 (or the pseudogene TRBV3-2) with TRBJ2-6; possible D gene TRBD1, 5 bases. The ends were cut back, 0 bases at V and 1 base at J, with 7 bases in the middle. The V gene's germline CDR1 is LGHDT and CDR2 YNNKEL (reference sequence). This CDR3 is built from 16 residues. CDR3 DNA: TGTGCCAGCAGCCAAGACCCAGGGTCTGGGGCCAACGTCCTGACTTTC. Encoded protein: CASSQDPGSGANVLTF.

The CDR3: CSASEGARVGYTF. The CDR3 nucleotides read TGCAGTGCTAGTGAGGGGGCGCGCGTTGGCTACACCTTC. V is TRBV20-1 and J is TRBJ1-2; TRBD1 matches 7 bases. This CDR3 is built from 13 residues. The V and J ends lost 3 bases and 7 bases, in that order; junction bases with no gene match: 8. Germline values: CDR1 DFQATT, CDR2 SNEGSKA (reference sequence).

The CDR3 protein is CASTQGTFSYEQYF. The CDR3 nucleotides read TGTGCCAGCACCCAGGGGACGTTCTCCTACGAGCAGTACTTC. The chain combines TRBV6-5 with TRBJ2-7, with D perhaps TRBD1 (6 bases). This CDR3 has 14 amino acids. The germline CDR1 and CDR2 sequences are MNHEY and SVGAGI. Deletions cut 7 bases from V and 0 bases from J, with 13 bases between.

This rearrangement joins TRBV6-6 to TRBJ1-5; D unclear. This CDR3 has 13 amino acids. Trimming took off 6 bases at V and 6 bases at J, with 12 bases between the two ends. Germline loops: CDR1 MNHNY, CDR2 SVGAGI (reference sequence). As DNA, the CDR3 is TGTGCCAGCAGCCCCTTGGGTGCTCAGCCCCAGCATTTT. This sequence encodes CASSPLGAQPQHF.

This rearrangement joins TRBV2 to TRBJ1-2; possible D gene TRBD1, 6 bases. Germline assignment: CDR1 SNHLY and CDR2 FYNNEI. Trimming took 5 bases from V and 6 from J, leaving 10 bases between them. This CDR3 has 12 residues. The CDR3 here is CASSSTGHGYTF. The CDR3 DNA sequence: TGTGCCAGCAGTAGTACAGGGCATGGCTACACCTTC.

The chain combines TRBV6-5 with TRBJ1-3; D uncertain. The CDR3 has 16 amino acids. V lost 2 bases to trimming and J lost 0 bases, with 11 bases between them. Germline CDR1 MNHEY, CDR2 SVGAGI. In nucleotides, the CDR3 is TGTGCCAGCAGTTACGCTGGACCGAGCTCTGGAAACACCATATATTTT. This encodes CASSYAGPSSGNTIYF.

This clone has only one observation. This chain uses TRBV19 with TRBJ1-2; D is possibly TRBD1 (5 bases). Per germline, CDR1 LNHDA and CDR2 SQIVND (reference sequence). The V end was cut by 5 bases, the J end by 3 bases, with 13 bases between. The CDR3 sequence is 14 residues long. The CDR3 coding sequence is TGTGCCAGTAGTGCCCCGGGGCTCCACTATGGCTACACCTTC. It translates to CASSAPGLHYGYTF.

The CDR3 DNA reads as TGTGCCGCGGGGACTGCCTACGAGCAGTACTTC. Protein product: CAAGTAYEQYF. This rearrangement joins TRBV19 to TRBJ2-7; possible D gene TRBD2, 6 bases. The CDR3 totals 11 residues. V gave up 11 bases and J gave up 2 bases, with 10 bases separating them. CDR1 and CDR2 (germline): LNHDA, SQIVND (reference sequence).

This clone occurred once. The chain has TRBV14 and TRBJ1-1, with D possibly TRBD1 on 5 matching bases. The CDR3 contains 13 residues. Germline loops: CDR1 SGHDN, CDR2 FVKESK. V was clipped by 5 bases and J by 0 bases, with 7 bases between them. The CDR3 region is CASSWTLNTEAFF. The CDR3 DNA reads as TGTGCCAGCAGCTGGACATTGAACACTGAAGCTTTCTTT. The entire variable domain, with the rest obtained from reference TRBV14 and TRBJ1-1, is as follows: EAGVTQFPSHSVIEKGQTVTLRCDPISGHDNLYWYRRVMGKEIKFLLHFVKESKQDESGMPNNRFLAERTGGTYSTLKVQPAELEDSGVYFCASSWTLNTEAFFGQGTRLTVV.

The chain recombines TRBV5-1 with TRBJ2-3; 11 bases are a match to TRBD2. The germline CDR1 and CDR2 sequences are SGHRS and YFSETQ. The CDR3 is 16 amino acids. V was clipped by 0 bases and J by 4 bases; unmatched bases: 4. CDR3 region: CASSLVLTSGADTQYF. The CDR3 bases are TGCGCCAGCAGCTTGGTCCTGACTAGCGGGGCAGATACGCAGTATTTT. The entire variable domain, with the rest obtained from reference TRBV5-1 and TRBJ2-3, is as follows: KAGVTQTPRYLIKTRGQQVTLSCSPISGHRSVSWYQQTPGQGLQFLFEYFSETQRNKGNFPGRFSGRQFSNSRSEMNVSTLELGDSALYLCASSLVLTSGADTQYFGPGTRLTVL.

Note on this clone: The sample holds other DNA sequences that translate to the same CDR3. The chain employs TRBV18 and TRBJ2-2, with a weak D call TRBD1 (6 bases). The CDR3 loop spans 15 amino acids. Between the trimmed V and J ends, which lost 3 bases and 2 bases, there was a span of 10 bases. Per the germline V gene, CDR1 is KGHSH and CDR2 is LQKENI. The CDR3 nucleotides are TGTGCCAGCTCACCTCAGGGGCCTAACACCGGGGAGCTGTTTTTT. Protein product: CASSPQGPNTGELFF.

The gene calls are TRBV9 and TRBJ2-3; 8 bases align to TRBD2. The trim removed 4 bases at V and 4 bases at J, leaving 8 bases unmatched. Per germline, CDR1 SGDLS and CDR2 YYNGEE. This CDR3 has 15 residues. For the CDR3, the DNA is TGTGCCAGCAGCCCTCGGGGGGGTTCCGCAGATACGCAGTATTTT. It specifies CASSPRGGSADTQYF.

The chain carries TRBV27 and TRBJ2-3, with D perhaps given as TRBD1 or TRBD2 (6 bases each). This CDR3 has 15 residues. The germline V gene has CDR1 MNHEY and CDR2 SMNVEV (reference sequence). V lost 1 base and J 4 bases, leaving 12 bases between the germline ends. CDR3 DNA: TGTGCCAGCAGTTTATATGGGGGGCGGTCAGATACGCAGTATTTT. Its translation is CASSLYGGRSDTQYF.

The chain has TRBV10-3 and TRBJ1-5, with D maybe TRBD1 (6 bases). V lost 10 bases and J 4 bases, leaving 17 bases between the germline ends. This CDR3 contains 14 residues. Germline V lookup: CDR1 ENHRY, CDR2 SYGVKD. The CDR3 reads CATNLGGPNQPQHF. CDR3 DNA: TGTGCCACCAATCTCGGGGGGCCTAATCAGCCCCAGCATTTT.

The V gene is TRBV7-9, the J gene TRBJ1-4; 10 nucleotides align to TRBD1. Germline V gives CDR1 SEHNR, CDR2 FQNEAQ (reference sequence). The CDR3 is made up of 14 amino acids. Trimming removed 4 bases from V and 6 bases from J; junction bases left unmatched: 2. CDR3 residues: CASSSGTGDEKLFF. In DNA form, the CDR3 reads TGTGCCAGCAGCTCCGGGACAGGGGATGAAAAACTGTTTTTT.

The J gene is TRBJ1-4, the V gene TRBV5-1; D not certain. There are 14 residues in the CDR3. Germline CDR1 SGHRS, CDR2 YFSETQ. V lost 1 base, J lost 0 bases, and 4 bases lay in between. The CDR3 reads CASSLTTTNEKLFF. The DNA for the CDR3 is TGCGCCAGCAGCTTGACAACAACTAATGAAAAACTGTTTTTT.

The chain uses TRBV5-1 and TRBJ1-1; 8 bases match TRBD1. Germline V gene data show CDR1 as SGHRS and CDR2 as YFSETQ. The V segment lost 4 bases and the J segment 5 bases; nucleotides outside the gene matches: 4. The CDR3 loop spans 13 amino acids. The CDR3 loop is CASSAGTGTEAFF. The CDR3 DNA is TGCGCCAGCAGCGCCGGGACAGGAACTGAAGCTTTCTTT.

This clone was picked up a small number of times. The CDR3 is CASSLGVQGYYEQYF. In nucleotides, the CDR3 is TGTGCCAGCAGCTTAGGGGTCCAGGGGTACTACGAGCAGTACTTC. V usage is TRBV7-8 and J usage is TRBJ2-7; possibly TRBD1 for D (6 bases). Germline V gene data show CDR1 as SGHVS and CDR2 as FQNEAQ. This CDR3 comprises 15 residues. With 1 base removed from V and 3 bases from J, the gap between germline ends came to 13 bases.

The chain joins TRBV13 to TRBJ2-6, with D possibly matching TRBD2 (6 bases). Looked up from germline, CDR1 is PRHDT and CDR2 is FYEKMQ (reference sequence). The ends were cut back, 5 bases at V and 3 bases at J, with 14 bases in the middle. This CDR3 contains 16 residues. The CDR3 is CASSQRGTGGANVLTF. The DNA for the CDR3 is TGTGCCAGCAGCCAACGGGGGACGGGTGGGGCCAACGTCCTGACTTTC.

The V and J genes are TRBV7-8 and TRBJ1-2, with no clear D. Germline-derived CDR1 and CDR2 are SGHVS and FQNEAQ. Trimming removed 6 bases from V and 0 bases from J, with 17 bases in between. The CDR3 length is 16 residues. In DNA form, the CDR3 reads TGTGCCAGCAGTAGAGGTCCGTTAATCTCTAACTATGGCTACACCTTC. Residues: CASSRGPLISNYGYTF.

CDR3 sequence: CASSFRVWQPQHF. The CDR3, as DNA: TGTGCCAGCAGTTTCAGGGTATGGCAGCCCCAGCATTTT. The V gene is TRBV6-5, the J gene TRBJ1-5, with a possible D match to TRBD1 (5 bases). This CDR3 spans 13 amino acids. The V end was cut by 4 bases, the J end by 7 bases, with 11 bases between. Germline V gives CDR1 MNHEY, CDR2 SVGAGI.

The chain has TRBV30 and TRBJ1-4; D is unresolved. Deletions cut 2 bases from V and 2 bases from J, with 6 bases between. CDR1 GTSNPN and CDR2 SVGIG come from the germline V gene (reference sequence). The CDR3 sequence is 13 residues long. The CDR3 DNA reads TGTGCCTGGAGTCCGGACACTAATGAAAAACTGTTTTTT. Translation gives CAWSPDTNEKLFF. The variable domain in full, with the rest retrieved from reference TRBV30 and TRBJ1-4, is SQTIHQWPATLVQPVGSPLSLECTVEGTSNPNLYWYRQAAGRGLQLLFYSVGIGQISSEVPQNLSASRPQDRQFILSSKKLLLSDSGFYLCAWSPDTNEKLFFGSGTQLSVL.

This clone showed up just once. The chain has TRBV29-1 and TRBJ1-1, with D unclear. The CDR3 totals 14 residues. Per the germline V gene, CDR1 is SQVTM and CDR2 is ANQGSEA. Trimming cost V 7 bases and J 5 bases, with 20 bases left between them. CDR3 protein: CSARKSLVVTEAFF. CDR3 DNA sequence: TGCAGCGCCAGGAAAAGTCTCGTAGTTACTGAAGCTTTCTTT. Variable domain in full (rest from reference TRBV29-1 and TRBJ1-1): SAVISQKPSRDICQRGTSLTIQCQVDSQVTMMFWYRQQPGQSLTLIATANQGSEATYESGFVIDKFPISRPNLTFSTLTVSNMSPEDSSIYLCSARKSLVVTEAFFGQGTRLTVV.

The chain couples TRBV5-6 to TRBJ2-1, with D uncertain. Germline V lookup: CDR1 SGHDT, CDR2 YYEEEE. The CDR3 covers 14 residues. V was trimmed by 0 bases and J by 5 bases, leaving 9 bases between them. Written as DNA, the CDR3 is TGTGCCAGCAGCTTGGAGGTTTCGGACAATGAGCAGTTCTTC. This encodes CASSLEVSDNEQFF. The full variable domain, completed using reference TRBV5-6 and TRBJ2-1, is DAGVTQSPTHLIKTRGQQVTLRCSPKSGHDTVSWYQQALGQGPQFIFQYYEEEERQRGNFPDRFSGHQFPNYSSELNVNALLLGDSALYLCASSLEVSDNEQFFGPGTRLTVL.